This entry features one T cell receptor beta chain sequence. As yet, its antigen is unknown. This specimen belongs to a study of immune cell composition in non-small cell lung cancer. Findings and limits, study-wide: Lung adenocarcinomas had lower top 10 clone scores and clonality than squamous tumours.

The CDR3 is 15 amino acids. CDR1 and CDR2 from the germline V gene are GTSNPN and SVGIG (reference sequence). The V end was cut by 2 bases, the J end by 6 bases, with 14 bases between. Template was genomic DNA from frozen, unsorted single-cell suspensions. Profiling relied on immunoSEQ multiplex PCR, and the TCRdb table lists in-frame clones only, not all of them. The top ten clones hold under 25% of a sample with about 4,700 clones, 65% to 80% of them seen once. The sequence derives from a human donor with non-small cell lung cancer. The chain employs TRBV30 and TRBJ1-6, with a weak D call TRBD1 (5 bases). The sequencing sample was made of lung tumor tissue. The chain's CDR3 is CAWSTRQRVNSPLHF. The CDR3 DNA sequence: TGTGCCTGGAGTACCAGACAGCGTGTTAATTCACCCCTCCACTTT.